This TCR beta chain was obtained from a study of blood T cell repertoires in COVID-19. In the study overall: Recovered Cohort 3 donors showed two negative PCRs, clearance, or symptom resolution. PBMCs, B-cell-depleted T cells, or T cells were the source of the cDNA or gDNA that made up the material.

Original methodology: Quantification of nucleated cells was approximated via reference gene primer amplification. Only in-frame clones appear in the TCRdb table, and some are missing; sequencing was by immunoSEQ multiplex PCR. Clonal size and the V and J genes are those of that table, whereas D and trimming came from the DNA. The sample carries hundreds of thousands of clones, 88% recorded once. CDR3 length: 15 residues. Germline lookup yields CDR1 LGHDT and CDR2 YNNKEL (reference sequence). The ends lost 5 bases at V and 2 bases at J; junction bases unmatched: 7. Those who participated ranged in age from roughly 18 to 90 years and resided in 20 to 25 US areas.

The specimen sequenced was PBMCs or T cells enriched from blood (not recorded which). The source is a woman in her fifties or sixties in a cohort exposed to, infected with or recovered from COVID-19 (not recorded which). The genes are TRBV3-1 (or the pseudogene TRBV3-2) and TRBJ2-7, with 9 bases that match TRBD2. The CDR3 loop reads CASSIIAGAAYEQYF. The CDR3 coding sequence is TGTGCCAGCAGCATAATAGCGGGAGCAGCCTACGAGCAGTACTTC.